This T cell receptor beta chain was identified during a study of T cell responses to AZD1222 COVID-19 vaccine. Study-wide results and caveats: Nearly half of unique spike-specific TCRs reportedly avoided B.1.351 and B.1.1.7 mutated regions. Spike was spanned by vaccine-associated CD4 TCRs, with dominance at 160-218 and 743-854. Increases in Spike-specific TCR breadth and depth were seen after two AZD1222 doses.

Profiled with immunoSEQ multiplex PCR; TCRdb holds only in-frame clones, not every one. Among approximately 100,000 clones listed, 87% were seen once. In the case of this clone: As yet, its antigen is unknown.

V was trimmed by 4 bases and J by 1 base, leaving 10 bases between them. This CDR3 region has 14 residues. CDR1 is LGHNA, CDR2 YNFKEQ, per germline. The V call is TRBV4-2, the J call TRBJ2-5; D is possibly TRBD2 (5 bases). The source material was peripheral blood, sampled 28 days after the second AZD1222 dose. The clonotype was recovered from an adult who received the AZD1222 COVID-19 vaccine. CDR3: CASSLERGQETQYF. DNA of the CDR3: TGTGCCAGCAGCCTCGAACGGGGCCAAGAGACCCAGTACTTC.